Listed below are T cell receptor beta chains from one sample, sequenced in a study of cytomegalovirus exposure and HLA in healthy donors. TCRdb's copy holds only in-frame clones and misses some; the assay was immunoSEQ multiplex PCR. The profile covers some 130,000 clones, with roughly 86% appearing a single time and around 1.5% taken by the ten largest. Sequenced sample: PBMCs. All receptors derive from a man aged 25 to 40 in good health and CMV-seronegative. CDR3s include the opening cysteine and the closing phenylalanine or tryptophan. A D gene is named only where the DNA matches it firmly. Only part of the rows carry a size: once, few, many, or a class if the clone is expanded.

V	size	J	D	CDR3	DNA
TRBV6-6	.	TRBJ2-3	.	CASSYPPTTDTQYF	TGTGCCAGCAGTTACCCGCCTACCACAGATACGCAGTATTTT
TRBV6-6	.	TRBJ1-1	.	CASSSTSGAEAFF	TGTGCCAGCAGCTCAACTAGTGGCGCTGAAGCTTTCTTT
TRBV13	.	TRBJ2-7	.	CASSLGDLGTYSYEQYF	TGTGCCAGCAGTTTGGGGGACCTCGGGACTTACTCCTACGAGCAGTACTTC
TRBV10-2	.	TRBJ2-7	TRBD2	CATTGGYEQYF	TGCGCCACCACCGGGGGGTACGAGCAGTACTTC
TRBV19	.	TRBJ2-7	TRBD2	CASSTPGTNLFYEQYF	TGTGCCAGTAGTACACCCGGGACTAATTTATTCTACGAGCAGTACTTC
TRBV15	few	TRBJ1-4	.	CATSPGGENEKLFF	TGTGCCACCAGCCCTGGGGGCGAAAATGAAAAACTGTTTTTT
TRBV4-1	.	TRBJ2-7	TRBD1	CASSEVGTGDEQYF	TGCGCCAGCAGCGAAGTCGGGACAGGGGATGAGCAGTACTTC
TRBV9	.	TRBJ2-3	.	CASSVGTGDTQYF	TGTGCCAGCAGCGTAGGTACAGGAGATACGCAGTATTTT
TRBV28	.	TRBJ2-7	TRBD1	CASTTTGSAYEQYF	TGTGCCAGCACCACGACAGGGTCTGCGTACGAGCAGTACTTC
TRBV4-3	few	TRBJ2-7	.	CASSQDGAGNYEQYF	TGCGCCAGCAGCCAAGACGGTGCGGGAAACTACGAGCAGTACTTC
TRBV11-2	.	TRBJ2-3	TRBD1	CASSLEGQGIADTQYF	TGTGCCAGCAGCTTAGAGGGACAGGGTATCGCAGATACGCAGTATTTT
TRBV19	few	TRBJ2-1	TRBD2	CASSYGTRGNEQFF	TGTGCCAGTAGTTACGGGACTAGGGGGAATGAGCAGTTCTTC
TRBV5-6	.	TRBJ2-7	.	CASSLGASRIFRYEQYF	TGTGCCAGCAGCTTGGGGGCTAGCAGAATCTTCCGCTACGAGCAGTACTTC
TRBV2	.	TRBJ2-2	TRBD2	CASSETSGSRGGELFF	TGTGCCAGCAGTGAGACTAGCGGGAGTAGGGGCGGGGAGCTGTTTTTT
TRBV10-2	.	TRBJ2-3	.	CASSAGLDTQYF	TGCGCCAGCAGTGCGGGACTAGATACGCAGTATTTT
TRBV2	once	TRBJ2-7	.	CASLLNSREQYF	TGTGCCAGCCTTCTCAATAGTCGCGAGCAGTACTTC
TRBV19	once	TRBJ1-5	.	CASSRQTQPQHF	TGTGCCAGTAGTCGACAGACTCAGCCCCAGCATTTT
TRBV6-5	.	TRBJ1-1	TRBD1	CASSLGTGVTEAFF	TGTGCCAGCAGTTTGGGGACAGGGGTAACTGAAGCTTTCTTT
TRBV19	.	TRBJ1-1	.	CASSPQQGWNTEAFF	TGTGCCAGTAGTCCGCAACAGGGATGGAACACTGAAGCTTTCTTT
TRBV27	.	TRBJ2-7	.	CASSLYRESPYEQYF	TGTGCCAGCAGCCTGTACAGGGAGAGCCCCTACGAGCAGTACTTC
TRBV29-1	.	TRBJ2-1	TRBD2	CSVLGGLENNEQFF	TGCAGCGTTCTGGGGGGACTAGAAAACAATGAGCAGTTCTTC
TRBV30	few	TRBJ2-3	.	CAWSTPRALTDTQYF	TGTGCCTGGAGTACCCCCCGCGCTCTCACAGATACGCAGTATTTT
TRBV4-1	once	TRBJ2-1	.	CASSPGSEGDNEQFF	TGCGCCAGCAGCCCCGGGTCGGAGGGTGACAATGAGCAGTTCTTC
TRBV7-9	.	TRBJ2-1	TRBD2	CASSLLAGPSYNEQFF	TGTGCCAGCAGCCTGTTAGCGGGACCGTCCTACAATGAGCAGTTCTTC
TRBV6-4	.	TRBJ2-2	.	CASSDSNLAGTGELFF	TGTGCCAGCAGTGACTCGAACCTAGCTGGGACCGGGGAGCTGTTTTTT
TRBV2	.	TRBJ2-1	TRBD1	CASSGLDRGFNEQFF	TGTGCCAGCAGTGGGTTAGACAGGGGGTTCAATGAGCAGTTCTTC
TRBV7-9	.	TRBJ2-3	.	CASSPEGTDTQYF	TGTGCCAGCAGCCCGGAGGGCACAGATACGCAGTATTTT
TRBV6-5	.	TRBJ2-7	TRBD1	CASRPGTGFHEQYF	TGTGCCAGCAGGCCCGGGACAGGGTTTCACGAGCAGTACTTC
TRBV28	.	TRBJ1-2	.	CASSLQGAPGYTF	TGTGCCAGCAGTTTACAGGGTGCCCCTGGCTACACCTTC
TRBV27	.	TRBJ2-1	TRBD1	CATGTGDYNEQFF	TGTGCCACAGGGACAGGGGATTACAATGAGCAGTTCTTC
TRBV7-2	.	TRBJ1-1	TRBD1	CASRIRQGNTEAFF	TGTGCCAGCAGGATCAGACAGGGCAACACTGAAGCTTTCTTT
TRBV6-5	.	TRBJ2-5	.	CASRVQETQYF	TGTGCCAGCCGGGTACAAGAGACCCAGTACTTC
TRBV23-1	.	TRBJ2-5	TRBD1	CASSHGGEGQGGRETQYF	TGCGCCAGCAGTCATGGGGGAGAAGGACAGGGCGGACGAGAGACCCAGTACTTC
TRBV19	.	TRBJ2-7	TRBD2	CASRVAGSYEQYF	TGTGCCAGTAGGGTAGCGGGGTCCTACGAGCAGTACTTC
TRBV18	once	TRBJ1-6	.	CASSPPAGIAYSPLHF	TGTGCCAGCTCACCACCGGCAGGCATTGCCTATTCACCCCTCCACTTT
TRBV7-3	.	TRBJ2-7	TRBD1	CASSFPKTGQGRGEQYF	TGTGCCAGCAGCTTCCCAAAGACGGGACAGGGGAGAGGCGAGCAGTACTTC
TRBV15	.	TRBJ2-2	TRBD2	CATSRRTSGRGTGELFF	TGTGCCACCAGCAGACGGACTAGCGGGAGAGGCACCGGGGAGCTGTTTTTT
TRBV29-1	.	TRBJ2-7	TRBD2	CSVEDVAGGGEQYF	TGCAGCGTTGAAGACGTCGCGGGAGGGGGAGAGCAGTACTTC
TRBV2	few	TRBJ2-1	TRBD2	CASSLTSFGLAGNNEQFF	TGTGCCAGCAGTCTAACCTCCTTCGGACTAGCGGGCAACAATGAGCAGTTCTTC
TRBV4-1	.	TRBJ2-2	TRBD1	CASSQVLAGGSTGELFF	TGCGCCAGCAGCCAAGTGTTGGCAGGGGGTTCCACCGGGGAGCTGTTTTTT
TRBV7-3	.	TRBJ2-1	TRBD1	CASSPRDSFTNEQFF	TGTGCCAGCAGCCCCAGGGACAGCTTTACCAATGAGCAGTTCTTC
TRBV5-1	.	TRBJ2-5	TRBD2	CASGPSGASQETQYF	TGCGCCAGCGGCCCTAGCGGAGCCTCACAAGAGACCCAGTACTTC
TRBV6-6	.	TRBJ1-5	TRBD1	CASSPQGAPNQPQHF	TGTGCCAGCAGTCCTCAGGGGGCGCCCAATCAGCCCCAGCATTTT
TRBV2	.	TRBJ2-1	.	CASMFGLYNEQFF	TGTGCCAGCATGTTCGGGTTATACAATGAGCAGTTCTTC
TRBV5-1	.	TRBJ2-5	.	CASSLDLFAGTQYF	TGCGCCAGCAGCTTGGATCTGTTTGCGGGGACCCAGTACTTC
TRBV7-2	.	TRBJ1-5	.	CASSLSPLRVQPQHF	TGTGCCAGCAGCTTATCACCGTTGAGAGTTCAGCCCCAGCATTTT
TRBV6-6	once	TRBJ2-7	TRBD2	CASRETSGSAYEQYF	TGTGCCAGCCGTGAGACTAGCGGGAGTGCGTACGAGCAGTACTTC
TRBV6-1	.	TRBJ2-5	TRBD1	CASSEAGTVPPLGTQYF	TGTGCCAGCAGTGAAGCTGGGACAGTTCCCCCCTTAGGGACCCAGTACTTC
TRBV4-1	.	TRBJ2-2	TRBD2	CASSHLTSGTYRGRTGELFF	TGCGCCAGCAGCCATCTCACTAGCGGTACTTATCGGGGACGGACCGGGGAGCTGTTTTTT
TRBV4-1	.	TRBJ2-2	.	CASSQGALGTTGELFF	TGCGCCAGCAGCCAAGGGGCTTTGGGCACCACCGGGGAGCTGTTTTTT
TRBV4-3	.	TRBJ2-4	TRBD1	CASSPTGGLIQYF	TGCGCCAGCAGCCCGACAGGGGGCCTCATTCAGTACTTC
TRBV5-1	.	TRBJ1-3	TRBD1	CASSLVGTGSSGNTIYF	TGCGCCAGCAGCTTGGTTGGGACAGGGTCCTCTGGAAACACCATATATTTT
TRBV29-1	.	TRBJ2-1	TRBD2	CSSERRGNEQFF	TGCAGCTCTGAGAGGCGGGGGAATGAGCAGTTCTTC
TRBV28	.	TRBJ2-1	TRBD2	CASMTLSGSSYNEQFF	TGTGCCAGTATGACCCTCAGCGGGAGCTCCTACAATGAGCAGTTCTTC
TRBV7-9	.	TRBJ1-5	.	CASSRGGGNQPQHF	TGTGCCAGCAGCCGGGGCGGGGGTAATCAGCCCCAGCATTTT
TRBV7-2	once	TRBJ1-5	TRBD1	CASSSGWTGRSQPQHF	TGTGCCAGCAGCTCAGGTTGGACAGGACGCAGTCAGCCCCAGCATTTT
TRBV30	.	TRBJ1-2	.	CAWVGYGDGYTF	TGTGCCTGGGTGGGCTACGGGGATGGCTACACCTTC
TRBV19	.	TRBJ1-2	TRBD1	CASSLRVGQVNGYTF	TGTGCCAGTAGTCTCCGAGTAGGACAGGTGAATGGCTACACCTTC
TRBV18	.	TRBJ2-2	.	CASSPESPGELFF	TGTGCCAGCTCACCGGAGAGCCCCGGGGAGCTGTTTTTT
TRBV9	.	TRBJ2-3	.	CASSATMDLDTQYF	TGTGCCAGCAGCGCCACTATGGACTTAGATACGCAGTATTTT